This TCR beta chain was sequenced during a study of cytomegalovirus exposure and HLA in healthy donors. This PCR relied on a set of 60 Vbeta primers and 13 Jbeta primers. Produced via immunoSEQ multiplex PCR; TCRdb's table is partial and in-frame only. The repertoire holds about 110,000 clones, with about 80% as singletons. Worth noting for this clone: One end of the junction is discordant with germline, which a read error may explain.

The specimen sequenced was PBMCs. This receptor was identified in a man younger than 45 in good health and CMV-seropositive.

Here the CDR3 DNA reads TGTGCCAGCTCACCACCGGGGGCCCGGGCTTACTCTGGGGCCAACGGCCTGACTTTC. It yields the protein CASSPPGARAYSGANGLTF. The chain joins TRBV18 to TRBJ2-6, with D perhaps matching TRBD1 (6 bases). Germline values: CDR1 KGHSH, CDR2 LQKENI. This CDR3 has 19 amino acids. The full variable domain, with the rest looked up from reference TRBV18 and TRBJ2-6, is NAGVMQNPRHLVRRRGQEARLRCSPMKGHSHVYWYRQLPEEGLKFMVYLQKENIIDESGMPKERFSAEFPKEGPSILRIQQVVRGDSAAYFCASSPPGARAYSGANGLTFGAGSRLTVL.